This record covers a single TCR beta chain. This specimen belongs to a study of control samples from healthy donors and cancer patients. The CDR3 sequence is 16 residues long. V lost 4 bases, J lost 0 bases, and 12 bases lay in between. Looked up from germline, CDR1 is SGHAT and CDR2 is FQNNGV. Sequencing used immunoSEQ multiplex PCR; TCRdb keeps in-frame clones, though not all of them. The data hold about 160,000 clones, with about 87% observed a single time. Sequenced: blood. The TCR was taken from a man aged 30 to 39 in good health. The V call is TRBV11-2, the J call TRBJ2-2; possibly TRBD2 for D (5 bases). The CDR3 DNA reads TGTGCCAGCAGCTCTCAGACCGGGACGAACACCGGGGAGCTGTTTTTT. This codes for CASSSQTGTNTGELFF.